These 18 T cell receptor beta chains originate from one sample sequenced in a study of beta chain features in type 1 diabetes. Study-level findings and limits: TCRB CDR3 length was moderately but significantly reduced in all four CD4+ subsets of Type 1 diabetes patients.

No antigen is known for these receptors. Reverse transcription of all isolated RNA meant that expressed TCRB transcripts were sequenced. Here immunoSEQ multiplex PCR was the method, and the copy in TCRdb shows in-frame clones only, minus some. The profile shows around 280,000 clones, 14% to 15% of them singletons. Sequenced input: naive CD4+ T cells from blood. The source of these receptors is a man aged 18 to 29 with type 1 diabetes.

The J gene is TRBJ2-5, the V gene TRBV19, with TRBD2 identical over 7 bases. Germline-derived CDR1 and CDR2 are LNHDA and SQIVND (reference sequence). V trimming: 4 bases; J trimming: 5 bases; junction bases outside the gene matches: 4. The CDR3 loop spans 13 amino acids. The CDR3 loop reads CASSTSGTETQYF. CDR3 coding DNA: TGTGCCAGTAGTACTAGCGGTACGGAGACCCAGTACTTC.

Only a few counts were recorded for this clone. This chain uses TRBV5-4 with TRBJ2-7; D possibly corresponds to TRBD2 (5 bases). Trimming left V 4 bases short and J 3 bases short, with 11 bases between. Germline V gene sequence: CDR1 SGHNT, CDR2 YYREEE (reference sequence). This CDR3 is 13 amino acids long. CDR3 sequence reads: CASSRTAGYEQYF. CDR3 bases: TGTGCCAGCAGCCGGACCGCGGGCTACGAGCAGTACTTC.

The chain is built from TRBV15 and TRBJ2-7; 11 positions match TRBD2. This CDR3 contains 19 residues. The germline V gene has CDR1 LNHNV and CDR2 YYDKDF (reference sequence). The junction had 14 bases not matched to a gene; V was cut back by 3 bases and J by 1 base. CDR3 residues: CATSRGRTSGPPGSYEQYF. The CDR3 nucleotides are TGTGCCACCAGCAGGGGTAGGACTAGCGGGCCTCCGGGGTCCTACGAGCAGTACTTC.

In its sample, this clone was seen a few times. Other DNA sequences in this sample translate to the same CDR3. J is TRBJ2-5 and V is TRBV5-1; tentative D call: TRBD2 (6 bases). The germline CDR1 and CDR2 sequences are SGHRS and YFSETQ. The CDR3 covers 15 residues. The V gene lost 0 bases and the J gene lost 1 base, with 10 bases spanning the gap. The CDR3 DNA reads as TGCGCCAGCAGCTTGGTACCCGGGAGCCAAGAGACCCAGTACTTC. Protein: CASSLVPGSQETQYF.

There are a few counts of this clone. The V call is TRBV4-1, the J call TRBJ1-4; 10 bases line up with TRBD1. Germline lookup yields CDR1 MGHRA and CDR2 YSYEKL. The CDR3 loop spans 16 amino acids. V lost 1 base, J lost 7 bases, and 6 bases stayed unmatched. The CDR3 bases are TGCGCCAGCAGCCAAGGGGAGGGACAGGGGTCTGAAAAACTGTTTTTT. Its translation is CASSQGEGQGSEKLFF.

The J gene is TRBJ1-2, the V gene TRBV30; 9 positions agree with TRBD1. The CDR3 length is 14 residues. CDR1 and CDR2 (germline): GTSNPN, SVGIG (reference sequence). The V gene end was trimmed by 3 bases and the J gene end by 7 bases; junction bases not matched to a gene: 9. CDR3 sequence reads: CAWRKKTGGGGYTF. The CDR3 DNA follows: TGTGCCTGGAGGAAAAAGACAGGGGGTGGTGGCTACACCTTC.

This clone appeared a few times. The chain uses TRBV7-2 and TRBJ1-1; D is ambiguous. Germline values: CDR1 SGHTA, CDR2 FQGNSA. This CDR3 is 14 amino acids long. V lost 5 bases to trimming and J lost 4 bases, with 14 bases between them. Written as DNA, the CDR3 is TGTGCCAGCAGCCAACTAGGGTGGGGCACTGAAGCTTTCTTT. Translating gives CASSQLGWGTEAFF.

This clone was counted a few times. The chain is built from TRBV11-2 and TRBJ2-5; TRBD2 agrees at 14 bases. V shed 2 bases and J 2 bases; nucleotides not matched to a gene: 4. CDR1 SGHAT and CDR2 FQNNGV come from the germline V gene. The CDR3 sequence is 17 residues long. CDR3 coding DNA: TGTGCCAGCAGCTTATCGGGACTAGCGGGGGAGCAAGAGACCCAGTACTTC. Its translation: CASSLSGLAGEQETQYF.

The sample holds a few counts of this clone. V usage is TRBV7-8 and J usage is TRBJ2-1; TRBD1 aligns across 12 bases. The CDR3 loop spans 13 amino acids. The germline V gene has CDR1 SGHVS and CDR2 FQNEAQ. With V trimmed by 4 bases and J by 12 bases, 4 bases remained unmatched. CDR3 nucleotide sequence: TGTGCCAGCAGCTATAGGGACAGGGGGCTGCAGTTCTTC. Protein product: CASSYRDRGLQFF.

This chain connects TRBV29-1 to TRBJ1-2, with D maybe TRBD1 (5 bases). Germline CDR1 is SQVTM and CDR2 is ANQGSEA. There are 13 residues in the CDR3. Trimming took off 4 bases at V and 3 bases at J, with 12 bases between the two ends. The CDR3 spells CSVAIGDDYGYTF. The CDR3 DNA sequence: TGCAGCGTTGCTATAGGGGATGACTATGGCTACACCTTC.

This clone occurred a few times. The rearrangement uses TRBV7-9 and TRBJ2-1; D perhaps matches TRBD1 (5 bases). Germline V gives CDR1 SEHNR, CDR2 FQNEAQ (reference sequence). The CDR3 spans 15 residues. Trimming removed 6 bases at V and 4 bases at J, with 16 bases between. The CDR3 loop reads CASSLRQTVYNEQFF. In DNA, the CDR3 is TGTGCCAGCAGTTTGAGACAGACAGTTTACAATGAGCAGTTCTTC.

The genes are TRBV5-6 and TRBJ1-5; TRBD1 aligns across 11 bases. The CDR3 length is 15 residues. The trim removed 4 bases at V and 7 bases at J, leaving 7 bases unmatched. Per germline, CDR1 SGHDT and CDR2 YYEEEE. The CDR3 nucleotides read TGTGCCAGCAGCCGAAGCTGGACAGGGGGCCAGCCCCAGCATTTT. This codes for CASSRSWTGGQPQHF.

This chain connects TRBV6-6 to TRBJ2-7; 7 bases map to TRBD2. Germline V gives CDR1 MNHNY, CDR2 SVGAGI (reference sequence). Trimming cost V 6 bases and J 3 bases; bases outside gene matches: 5. The CDR3 consists of 13 residues. The CDR3 here is CASSPGLFYEQYF. The CDR3 bases are TGTGCCAGCAGCCCGGGACTATTCTACGAGCAGTACTTC.

This clone was detected a few times. The chain has TRBV4-2 and TRBJ1-1; D possibly corresponds to TRBD1 (6 bases). The V gene lost 1 base and the J gene lost 8 bases, with 11 bases spanning the gap. The germline V gene has CDR1 LGHNA and CDR2 YNFKEQ. CDR3 size: 13 residues. The CDR3 DNA is TGTGCCAGCAGCCAAGGAGGGGGTTTGGAAGCTTTCTTT. Protein product: CASSQGGGLEAFF.

In this sample, this clone turned up a few times. The chain carries TRBV20-1 and TRBJ2-3; possible D gene TRBD2, 5 bases. This CDR3 spans 11 amino acids. Trimming took off 3 bases at V and 7 bases at J, with 8 bases between the two ends. The germline CDR1 and CDR2 sequences are DFQATT and SNEGSKA (reference sequence). The CDR3 DNA is TGCAGTGCTAGGCTAGCTTATACGCAGTATTTT. Protein product: CSARLAYTQYF.

The CDR3 DNA reads TGTGCCAGCAGCGTAGGGGGCAGGGAAACTGAAGCTTTCTTT. Its protein is CASSVGGRETEAFF. V gene TRBV9 combines with J gene TRBJ1-1, with D perhaps matching TRBD1 (5 bases). This CDR3 has 14 residues. The germline CDR1 and CDR2 sequences are SGDLS and YYNGEE. Trimming shortened V by 0 bases and J by 5 bases, and 11 bases separated the two germline ends.

The CDR3 protein is CASSPTSSYTGELFF. The CDR3, as DNA: TGTGCCAGCAGTCCAACTAGCAGTTACACCGGGGAGCTGTTTTTT. The chain joins TRBV6-5 to TRBJ2-2; possibly TRBD2 for D (6 bases). CDR1 MNHEY and CDR2 SVGAGI come from the germline V gene. The CDR3 loop spans 15 amino acids. V shed 5 bases and J shed 3 bases, with 13 bases lying between them.

There are a few counts of this clone. This rearrangement joins TRBV9 to TRBJ1-5; 9 positions match TRBD1. The CDR3 covers 15 residues. After removal of 0 bases from V and 7 bases from J, the junction contained 5 bases not matched to a gene. In germline, CDR1 is SGDLS, CDR2 YYNGEE. The CDR3 DNA reads as TGTGCCAGCAGCGTAGATGGGACAGGGTACCAGCCCCAGCATTTT. Its translation: CASSVDGTGYQPQHF.